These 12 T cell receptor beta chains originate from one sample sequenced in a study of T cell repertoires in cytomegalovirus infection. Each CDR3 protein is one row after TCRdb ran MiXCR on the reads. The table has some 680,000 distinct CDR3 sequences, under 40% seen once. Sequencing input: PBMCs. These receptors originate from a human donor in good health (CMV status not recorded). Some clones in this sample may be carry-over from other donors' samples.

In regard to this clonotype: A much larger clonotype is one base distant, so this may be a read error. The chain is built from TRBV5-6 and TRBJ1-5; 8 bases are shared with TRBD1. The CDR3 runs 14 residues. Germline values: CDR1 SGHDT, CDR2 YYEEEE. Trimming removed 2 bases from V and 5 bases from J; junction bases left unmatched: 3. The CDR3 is CASSFGQGYQPQHF. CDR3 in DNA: TGTGCCAGCAGCTTCGGACAGGGCTATCAGCCCCAGCATTTT.

The CDR3 here is CASPYTRQGFTGELFF. The CDR3 bases are TGTGCCAGTCCCTACACGAGACAGGGATTCACCGGGGAGCTGTTTTTT. The rearrangement links TRBV11-2 to TRBJ2-2; 7 bases map to TRBD1. The V and J ends lost 9 bases and 4 bases, in that order; junction bases with no gene match: 14. From germline, CDR1 is SGHAT and CDR2 FQNNGV. CDR3 length: 16 residues.

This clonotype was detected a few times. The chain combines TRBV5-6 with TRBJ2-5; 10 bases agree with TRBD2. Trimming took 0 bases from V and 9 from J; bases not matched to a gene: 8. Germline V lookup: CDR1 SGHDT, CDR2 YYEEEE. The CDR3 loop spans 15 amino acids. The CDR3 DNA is TGTGCCAGCAGCTTGGAGACTAGCGGGCAGGGGGCCCAGTACTTC. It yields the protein CASSLETSGQGAQYF.

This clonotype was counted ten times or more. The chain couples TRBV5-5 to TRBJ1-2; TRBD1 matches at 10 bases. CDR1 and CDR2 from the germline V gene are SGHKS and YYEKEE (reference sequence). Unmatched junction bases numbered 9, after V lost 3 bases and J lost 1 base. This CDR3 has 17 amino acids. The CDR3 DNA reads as TGTGCCAGCAGCTCCTACGACAGGGGGCAGGTTAACTATGGCTACACCTTC. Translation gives CASSSYDRGQVNYGYTF.

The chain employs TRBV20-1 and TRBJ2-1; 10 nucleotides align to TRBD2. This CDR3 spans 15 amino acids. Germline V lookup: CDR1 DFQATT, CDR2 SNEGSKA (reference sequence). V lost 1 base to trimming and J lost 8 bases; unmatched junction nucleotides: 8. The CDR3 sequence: CSARVASGSLHEQFF. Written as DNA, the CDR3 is TGCAGTGCTAGAGTGGCTAGCGGGAGTTTGCATGAGCAGTTCTTC.

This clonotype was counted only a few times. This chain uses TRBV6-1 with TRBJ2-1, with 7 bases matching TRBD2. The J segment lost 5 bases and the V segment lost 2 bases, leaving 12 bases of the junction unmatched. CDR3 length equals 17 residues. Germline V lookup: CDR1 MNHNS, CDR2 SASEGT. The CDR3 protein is CASSEWSGGGVNNEQFF. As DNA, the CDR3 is TGTGCCAGCAGTGAATGGTCTGGGGGAGGGGTGAACAATGAGCAGTTCTTC.

The CDR3 sequence: CASSQSKYF. The CDR3 coding sequence is TGTGCCAGCAGTCAATCTAAGTACTTC. V is TRBV28 and J is TRBJ2-7; unclear D gene. CDR3 length: 9 residues. Germline V lookup: CDR1 MDHEN, CDR2 SYDVKM. Trimming removed 5 bases from V and 11 bases from J, with 7 bases in between.

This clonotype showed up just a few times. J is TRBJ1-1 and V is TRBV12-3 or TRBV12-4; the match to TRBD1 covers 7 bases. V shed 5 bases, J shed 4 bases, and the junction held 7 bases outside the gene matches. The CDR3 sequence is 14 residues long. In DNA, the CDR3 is TGTGCCAGCAGTCCTCAGACAGGGAGCACTGAAGCTTTCTTT. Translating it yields CASSPQTGSTEAFF.

The CDR3 is CASSPGQGQPQHF. The DNA of the CDR3 is TGCGCCAGCAGCCCGGGACAGGGGCAGCCCCAGCATTTT. The gene calls are TRBV5-1 and TRBJ1-5; 10 positions agree with TRBD1. The junction had 2 bases not matched to a gene; V was cut back by 4 bases and J by 7 bases. Germline lookup yields CDR1 SGHRS and CDR2 YFSETQ. The CDR3 runs 13 residues.

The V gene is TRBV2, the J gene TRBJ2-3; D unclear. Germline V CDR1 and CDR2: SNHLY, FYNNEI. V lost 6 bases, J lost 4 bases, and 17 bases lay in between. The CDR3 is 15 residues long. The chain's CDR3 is CASRFPLSSADTQYF. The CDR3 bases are TGTGCCAGCAGATTTCCCCTCTCATCGGCAGATACGCAGTATTTT.

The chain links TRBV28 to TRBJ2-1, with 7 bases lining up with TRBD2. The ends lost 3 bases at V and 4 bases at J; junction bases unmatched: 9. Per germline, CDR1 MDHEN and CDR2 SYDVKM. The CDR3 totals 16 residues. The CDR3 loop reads CASSFIASGLYNEQFF. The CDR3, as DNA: TGTGCCAGCAGTTTCATTGCTAGCGGCTTATACAATGAGCAGTTCTTC.

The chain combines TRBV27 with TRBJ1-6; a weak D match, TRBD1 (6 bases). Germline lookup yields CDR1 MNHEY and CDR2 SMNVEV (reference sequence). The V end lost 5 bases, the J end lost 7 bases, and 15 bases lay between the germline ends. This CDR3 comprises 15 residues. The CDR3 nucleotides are TGTGCCAGCAGTCCGGCCACAGGGTACAATTCACCCCTCCACTTT. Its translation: CASSPATGYNSPLHF.